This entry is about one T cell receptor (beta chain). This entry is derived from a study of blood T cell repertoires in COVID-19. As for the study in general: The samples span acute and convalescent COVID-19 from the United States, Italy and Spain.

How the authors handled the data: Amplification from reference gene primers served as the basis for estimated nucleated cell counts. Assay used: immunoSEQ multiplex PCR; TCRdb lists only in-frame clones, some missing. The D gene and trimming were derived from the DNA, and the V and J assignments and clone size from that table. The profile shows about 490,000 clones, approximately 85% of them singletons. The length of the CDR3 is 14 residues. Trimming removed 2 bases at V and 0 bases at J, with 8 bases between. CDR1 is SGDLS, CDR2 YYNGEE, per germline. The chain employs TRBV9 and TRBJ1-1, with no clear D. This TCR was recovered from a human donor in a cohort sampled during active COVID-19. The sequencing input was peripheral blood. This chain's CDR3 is CASSVEGLNTEAFF. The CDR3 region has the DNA TGTGCCAGCAGCGTCGAGGGCTTGAACACTGAAGCTTTCTTT.